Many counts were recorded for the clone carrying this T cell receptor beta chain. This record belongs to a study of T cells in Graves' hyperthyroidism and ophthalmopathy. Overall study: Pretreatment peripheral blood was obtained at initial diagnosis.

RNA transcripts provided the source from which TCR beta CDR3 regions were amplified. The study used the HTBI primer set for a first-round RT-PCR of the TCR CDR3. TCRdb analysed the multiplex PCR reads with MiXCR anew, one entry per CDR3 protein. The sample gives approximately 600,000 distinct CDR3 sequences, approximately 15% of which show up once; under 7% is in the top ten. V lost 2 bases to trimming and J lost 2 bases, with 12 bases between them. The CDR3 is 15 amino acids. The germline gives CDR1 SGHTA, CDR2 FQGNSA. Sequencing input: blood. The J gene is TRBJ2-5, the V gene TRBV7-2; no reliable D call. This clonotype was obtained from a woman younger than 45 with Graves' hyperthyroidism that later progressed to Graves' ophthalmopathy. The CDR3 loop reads CASSLIPSDQETQYF. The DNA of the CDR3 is TGTGCCAGCAGCTTAATTCCCAGCGATCAAGAGACCCAGTACTTC.